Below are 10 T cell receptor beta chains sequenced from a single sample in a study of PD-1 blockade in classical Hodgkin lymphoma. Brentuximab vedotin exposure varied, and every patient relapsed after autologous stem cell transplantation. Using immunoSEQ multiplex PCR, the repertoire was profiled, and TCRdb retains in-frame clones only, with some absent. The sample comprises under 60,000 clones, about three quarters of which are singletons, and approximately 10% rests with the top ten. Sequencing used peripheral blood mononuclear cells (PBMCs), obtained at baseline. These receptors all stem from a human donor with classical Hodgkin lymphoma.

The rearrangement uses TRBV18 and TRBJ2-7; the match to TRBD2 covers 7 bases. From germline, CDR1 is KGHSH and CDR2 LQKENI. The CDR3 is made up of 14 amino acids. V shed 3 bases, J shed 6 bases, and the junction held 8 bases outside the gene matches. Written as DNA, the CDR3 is TGTGCCAGCTCACCCGGACTAGTTGGGGTCGAGCAGTACTTC. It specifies CASSPGLVGVEQYF.

The CDR3 DNA follows: TGTGCCAGCAACAGGGGCGCCTCACCCCTCCACTTT. Translation: CASNRGASPLHF. V is TRBV2 and J is TRBJ1-6; 7 bases fit TRBD1. Germline V CDR1 and CDR2: SNHLY, FYNNEI. The CDR3 is made up of 12 amino acids. Losses at the gene ends were 7 bases for V and 10 bases for J; bases not matched to a gene: 4.

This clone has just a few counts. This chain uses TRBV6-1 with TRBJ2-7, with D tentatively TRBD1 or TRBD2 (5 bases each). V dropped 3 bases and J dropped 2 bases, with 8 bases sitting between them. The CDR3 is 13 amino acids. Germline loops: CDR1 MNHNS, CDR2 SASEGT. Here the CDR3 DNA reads TGTGCCAGCAGTGACTGGGGACCCTACGAGCAGTACTTC. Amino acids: CASSDWGPYEQYF.

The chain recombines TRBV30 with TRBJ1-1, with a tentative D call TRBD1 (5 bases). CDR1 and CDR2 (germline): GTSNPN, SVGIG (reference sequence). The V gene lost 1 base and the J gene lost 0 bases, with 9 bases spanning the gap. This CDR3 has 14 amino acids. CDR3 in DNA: TGTGCCTGGAGTGGAGGGACGGTGAACACTGAAGCTTTCTTT. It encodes CAWSGGTVNTEAFF.

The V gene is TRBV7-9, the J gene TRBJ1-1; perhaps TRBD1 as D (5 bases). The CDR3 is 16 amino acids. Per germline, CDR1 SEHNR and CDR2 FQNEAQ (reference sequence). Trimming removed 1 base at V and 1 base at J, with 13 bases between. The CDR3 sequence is CASSLDPGPENTEAFF. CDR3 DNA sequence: TGTGCCAGCAGCTTAGACCCGGGACCGGAGAACACTGAAGCTTTCTTT.

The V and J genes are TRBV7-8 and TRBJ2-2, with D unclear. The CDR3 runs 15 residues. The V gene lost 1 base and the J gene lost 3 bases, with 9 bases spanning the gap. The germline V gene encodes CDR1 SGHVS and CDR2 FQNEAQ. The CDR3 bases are TGTGCCAGCAGCTTAGTAGCAGGACACACCGGGGAGCTGTTTTTT. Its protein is CASSLVAGHTGELFF.

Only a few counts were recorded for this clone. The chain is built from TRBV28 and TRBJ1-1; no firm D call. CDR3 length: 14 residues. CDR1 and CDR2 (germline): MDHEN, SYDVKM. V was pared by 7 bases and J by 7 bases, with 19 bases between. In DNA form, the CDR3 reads TGTGCCAGCACCGAAGGGAAAAAACGGATTGAAGCTTTCTTT. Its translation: CASTEGKKRIEAFF.

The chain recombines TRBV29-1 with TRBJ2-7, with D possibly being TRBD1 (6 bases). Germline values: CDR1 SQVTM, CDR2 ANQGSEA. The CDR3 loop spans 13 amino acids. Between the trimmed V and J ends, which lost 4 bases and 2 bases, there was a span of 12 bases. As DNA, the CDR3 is TGCAGCGTTGCAGGAGCAGGGGCCTACGAGCAGTACTTC. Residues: CSVAGAGAYEQYF.

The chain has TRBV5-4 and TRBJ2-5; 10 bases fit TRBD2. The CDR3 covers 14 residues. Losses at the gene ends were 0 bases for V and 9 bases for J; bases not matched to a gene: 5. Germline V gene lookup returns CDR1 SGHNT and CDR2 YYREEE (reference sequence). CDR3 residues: CASSLEGLAMAQYF. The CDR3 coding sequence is TGTGCCAGCAGCTTGGAGGGACTAGCGATGGCCCAGTACTTC.

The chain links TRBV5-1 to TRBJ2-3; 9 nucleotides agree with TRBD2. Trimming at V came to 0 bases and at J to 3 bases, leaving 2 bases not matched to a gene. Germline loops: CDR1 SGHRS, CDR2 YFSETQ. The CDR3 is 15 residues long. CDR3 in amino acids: CASSLAAGGTDTQYF. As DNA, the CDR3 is TGCGCCAGCAGCTTGGCAGCGGGGGGAACAGATACGCAGTATTTT.